This TCR beta chain is drawn from a study of T cell repertoires in cytomegalovirus infection (dated by TCRdb to 2018 to 2020). For context, the study as a whole: Donor HLA type was relevant to the analysis, as public TCR beta signatures indicated carriage of CMV infection together with the matching HLA type.

The V and J ends are trimmed by 1 base and 4 bases, leaving 11 bases between them. The cysteine opens and the phenylalanine closes a CDR3 of 15 amino acids. CDR3 DNA only is kept here, 45 bases in frame from base 1. CDR1 and CDR2, looked up from the germline V gene, are SGHVS and FQNEAQ. Overall study outcomes, separate from this receptor: The ex vivo response was dominated by HLA-C-restricted CMV-specific TCR beta clonotypes, which also provided the single most frequent clonotype in two of eight donors. Carriers of CMV infection plus the relevant HLA type were discriminated by the cumulative frequency of public TCR beta family members in the study cohort and in an independent approximately 340-donor cohort.

This sample was sequenced with an Illumina HiSeq 1500. In TCRdb, the public reads were trimmed at Q25 with fastp and aligned with MiXCR, with productive beta chains retained. Rows are combined by CDR3 protein, so each entry shows the most common genes and DNA. Present in this sample are a few hundred thousand distinct CDR3 sequences, 9.5% of which were seen just once. The top ten clonotypes cover around 4.1% of the sample. This clonotype was observed at least ten times. Its antigen has not been determined. Base qualities are not recorded, but no much larger clone differs from it by a single base. The source material was PBMCs. The rearranged segments are TRBV7-8 and TRBJ1-3; 5 matching bases give a weak D call of TRBD1. The clonotype comes from a human donor in good health (CMV status not recorded). Some clones in this sample may be carry-over from other donors' samples. This receptor carries the CDR3 CASSLDPRGGNTIYF. The sequenced DNA is TGTGCCAGCAGCTTAGATCCCCGGGGGGGAAACACCATATATTTT.